A selection of T cell receptor beta chains follows, all from one sample in a study of blood T cell repertoires in COVID-19. Method: immunoSEQ multiplex PCR; TCRdb's copy keeps in-frame clones and lacks some. The sample lists about 82,000 clones, 75% to 85% occurring once. The sequenced material came from peripheral blood. These receptors came from a man aged 60-69 years with COVID-19, enrolled during active disease. CDR3s include the opening cysteine and the closing phenylalanine or tryptophan. The order of the fields is V gene, J gene, D gene, clone size, CDR3 DNA, CDR3 protein. A D gene is named only where the DNA matches it firmly. The size of a clone is reported for some rows only, either as once, few or many, or as a class for expanded clones.

TRBV19,TRBJ2-1,TRBD2,NA,TGTGCCAGTAGTATCCGGCTAGCGGGGGCCATAAGCTCCTACAATGAGCAGTTCTTC,CASSIRLAGAISSYNEQFF
TRBV7-9,TRBJ1-1,NA,NA,TGTGCCAGCAGCTTCCGGCAGGTTGACACTGAAGCTTTCTTT,CASSFRQVDTEAFF
TRBV11-3,TRBJ2-5,NA,NA,TGTGCCAGCAGCTTGGGGGGACAAGAGACCCAGTACTTC,CASSLGGQETQYF
TRBV21-1,TRBJ2-7,NA,few,TGTGCCAGACAGTTAAGGGGTACTAGCGGGAGTCACTACGAGCAGTACTTC,CARQLRGTSGSHYEQYF
TRBV6-1,TRBJ2-2,TRBD2,NA,TGTGCCAGCAGTGGACTAGCGGGAGGGAACACCGGGGAGCTGTTTTTT,CASSGLAGGNTGELFF
TRBV27,TRBJ2-4,TRBD1,NA,TGTGCCAGCAGTCCCGCAGGGGGCTCCAAAAACATTCAGTACTTC,CASSPAGGSKNIQYF
TRBV2,TRBJ2-3,TRBD2,NA,TGTGCCAGCACCAACCTCCCGGGGGGGGTTGGAACAGATACGCAGTATTTT,CASTNLPGGVGTDTQYF
TRBV11-3,TRBJ2-7,TRBD2,few,TGTGCCAGCAGCTTAGCGGGAGGGTCGTCCTACGAGCAGTACTTC,CASSLAGGSSYEQYF
TRBV5-3,TRBJ1-5,TRBD1,few,TGTGCCAGAAGCTGGGACAGGGGCGTGTATAGCAATCAGCCCCAGCATTTT,CARSWDRGVYSNQPQHF
TRBV7-3,TRBJ1-2,TRBD1,once,TGTGCCAGCATGAAAGGGACAGTATCCTGCCGGGGCTACACCTTC,CASMKGTVSCRGYTF
TRBV12-5,TRBJ2-3,TRBD2,once,TGTGCTAGTGGTTTGGTACATGTAGCGGGAGGGGCAGATACGCAGTATTTT,CASGLVHVAGGADTQYF
TRBV14,TRBJ1-2,TRBD1,NA,TGTGCCAGCAGCCAAGTTAGACCAGGGGGCCTTAACTATGGCTACACCTTC,CASSQVRPGGLNYGYTF
TRBV25-1,TRBJ1-4,TRBD1,NA,TGTGCCAGCAGTCCCTTTCCGGGACAGCATAATGAAAAACTGTTTTTT,CASSPFPGQHNEKLFF
TRBV29-1,TRBJ1-1,TRBD1,NA,TGCAGCGTCCTGGTGGGACAGTCGAACACTGAAGCTTTCTTT,CSVLVGQSNTEAFF
TRBV19,TRBJ1-2,NA,NA,TGTGCCAGTAGTAACATTAACTATGGCTACACCTTC,CASSNINYGYTF
TRBV5-1,TRBJ2-1,NA,NA,TGCGCCAGCAGTCTCGACAGCTACAATGAGCAGTTCTTC,CASSLDSYNEQFF
TRBV9,TRBJ1-2,TRBD1,NA,TGTGCCAGCAGCGTAGGTTGGGACAGCAACTATGGCTACACCTTC,CASSVGWDSNYGYTF
TRBV27,TRBJ2-7,NA,NA,TGTGCCAGCAGCCCCGCAGGGGTCTACGAGCAGTACTTC,CASSPAGVYEQYF
TRBV5-6,TRBJ2-5,NA,NA,TGTGCCAGCAGCCCCCGTGGCCGTGGAGAGACCCAGTACTTC,CASSPRGRGETQYF
TRBV11-2,TRBJ1-1,NA,once,TGTGCCAGCAGCAAACAGGGTTTGACAAACACTGAAGCTTTCTTT,CASSKQGLTNTEAFF
TRBV3-1/TRBV3-2,TRBJ2-5,NA,NA,TGTGCCAGCAGCCACAGGCAAGAGACCCAGTACTTC,CASSHRQETQYF
TRBV2,TRBJ2-2,TRBD2,NA,TGTGCCAGCAGGTCGACTAGCGGGAGTGTCAGCGGGGAGCTGTTTTTT,CASRSTSGSVSGELFF
TRBV24-1,TRBJ2-2,TRBD1,NA,TGTGCCACCAGTGATCCCGGACAGGGAGCCACCGGGGAGCTGTTTTTT,CATSDPGQGATGELFF
TRBV5-1,TRBJ2-3,NA,NA,TGCGCCAGCAGCTTGGATCAAAGCACAGATACGCAGTATTTT,CASSLDQSTDTQYF
TRBV11-2,TRBJ2-1,TRBD2,few,TGTGCCAGCAGCTTAGGGTCTGGTGGCGGGGGGTACAATGAGCAGTTCTTC,CASSLGSGGGGYNEQFF
TRBV5-4,TRBJ2-1,TRBD2,NA,TGTGCCAGCAGCTTTAAAGTAGCGGGAGCGGGGGATGAGCAGTTCTTC,CASSFKVAGAGDEQFF
TRBV7-2,TRBJ1-1,NA,few,TGTGCCAGCAGCTTAGGTGACAGGCGGAACACTGAAGCTTTCTTT,CASSLGDRRNTEAFF
TRBV7-9,TRBJ2-1,NA,NA,TGTGCCAGCACCTCGGACGGACTCTCCTACAATGAGCAGTTCTTC,CASTSDGLSYNEQFF
TRBV9,TRBJ1-1,NA,NA,TGTGCCAGCAGCCCCAGGATACCCCCGAACACTGAAGCTTTCTTT,CASSPRIPPNTEAFF
TRBV19,TRBJ1-1,NA,NA,TGTGCCAGTAGTATAGGCGGGGGCTACACTGAAGCTTTCTTT,CASSIGGGYTEAFF
TRBV19,TRBJ2-3,NA,once,TGTGCCAGTAGGACACGTCTCGGCACAGATACGCAGTATTTT,CASRTRLGTDTQYF
TRBV7-2,TRBJ2-4,NA,NA,TGTGCCAGCAACACCAGGGCGACCAAAAACATTCAGTACTTC,CASNTRATKNIQYF
TRBV5-1,TRBJ2-1,NA,once,TGCGCCAGCAGCTTGGCCGGGACAACGGGCAATGAGCAGTTCTTC,CASSLAGTTGNEQFF
TRBV5-6,TRBJ2-3,NA,NA,TGTGCCAGCAGGTGGGGTTCGGGGGATACGCAGTATTTT,CASRWGSGDTQYF
TRBV6-5,TRBJ2-7,NA,NA,TGTGCCAGCAGTTACACCCAACTCGGAGGTCCCTACGAGCAGTACTTC,CASSYTQLGGPYEQYF
TRBV6-5,TRBJ1-1,NA,NA,TGTGCCAGCTCCCGGGGGGGAGATGAAGCTTTCTTT,CASSRGGDEAFF